Listed here is a single T cell receptor beta chain. The antigen remains undetermined. Sample barcodes and UMIs were carried by the TCR alpha and TCR beta cDNA libraries that 5'RACE generated with constant-segment primers. MiXCR, applied by TCRdb to the 5' RACE reads, yields one record per CDR3 protein. The data hold 300,000 to 400,000 distinct CDR3 sequences, with roughly 20% observed a single time. This sample is part of a study of T-cell memory formation after mild COVID-19. Study findings and constraints: Balance between CD4 and CD8 was seen in clones contracting day 15 to 85, and a CD4+ lean was seen in later expanders.

The CDR3 length is 15 residues. Germline V gene data show CDR1 as SGHAT and CDR2 as FQNNGV. V lost 0 bases, J lost 0 bases, and 8 bases lay in between. This receptor was obtained from an adult woman who had mild COVID-19 (a few samples of this study predate the infection). Cell type and time point are not known. The chain employs TRBV11-2 and TRBJ1-1; D unresolved. Material: PBMCs or a T cell subset sorted from them (not recorded which). The CDR3 is CASSLDPAVNTEAFF. CDR3 nucleotides: TGTGCCAGCAGCTTAGATCCCGCCGTGAACACTGAAGCTTTCTTT.